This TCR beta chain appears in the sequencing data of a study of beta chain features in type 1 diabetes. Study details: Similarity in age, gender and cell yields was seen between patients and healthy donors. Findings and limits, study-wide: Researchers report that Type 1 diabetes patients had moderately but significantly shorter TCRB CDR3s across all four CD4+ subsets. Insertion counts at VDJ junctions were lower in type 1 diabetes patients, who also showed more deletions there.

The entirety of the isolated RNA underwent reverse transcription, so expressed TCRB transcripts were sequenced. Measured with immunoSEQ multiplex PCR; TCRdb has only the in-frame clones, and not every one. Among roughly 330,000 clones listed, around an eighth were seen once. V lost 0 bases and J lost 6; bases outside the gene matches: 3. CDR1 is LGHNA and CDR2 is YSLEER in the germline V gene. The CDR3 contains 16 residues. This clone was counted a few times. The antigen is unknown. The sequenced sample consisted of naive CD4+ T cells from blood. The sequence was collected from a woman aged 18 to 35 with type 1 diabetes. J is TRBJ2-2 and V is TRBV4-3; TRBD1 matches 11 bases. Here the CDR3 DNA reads TGCGCCAGCAGCCAAGAAGGACAGGGGGCCGCCGGGGAGCTGTTTTTT. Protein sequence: CASSQEGQGAAGELFF.